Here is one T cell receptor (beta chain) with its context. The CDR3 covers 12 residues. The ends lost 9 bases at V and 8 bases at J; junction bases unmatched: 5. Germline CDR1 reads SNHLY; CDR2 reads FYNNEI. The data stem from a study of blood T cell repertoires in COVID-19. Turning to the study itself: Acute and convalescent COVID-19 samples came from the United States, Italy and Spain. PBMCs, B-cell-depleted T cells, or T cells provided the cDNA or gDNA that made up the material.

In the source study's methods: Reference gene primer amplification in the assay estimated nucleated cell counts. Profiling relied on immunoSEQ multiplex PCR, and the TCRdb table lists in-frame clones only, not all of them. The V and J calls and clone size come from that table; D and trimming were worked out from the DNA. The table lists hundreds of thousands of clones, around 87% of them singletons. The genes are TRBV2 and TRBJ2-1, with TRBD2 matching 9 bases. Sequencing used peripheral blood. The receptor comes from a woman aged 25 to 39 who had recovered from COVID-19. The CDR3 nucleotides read TGTGCCAGTAGCGGGAGCGGGGATGAGCAGTTCTTC. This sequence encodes CASSGSGDEQFF.